This T cell receptor (beta chain) came from a study of T cell responses to AZD1222 COVID-19 vaccine. This clone was detected only once. The antigen is not known. Study-wide results and limits: Targets within unmutated variant regions were reportedly found for nearly half of spike-specific TCRs. Recipients of two AZD1222 doses showed rising Spike-specific TCR breadth and depth. Females outnumbered males among donors, who were mostly white British; clonal diversity was possibly underestimated. CD4 TCRs linked to vaccination spanned spike, dominating at 160-218 and 743-854.

Germline CDR1 is SQVTM and CDR2 is ANQGSEA. The trim removed 4 bases at V and 4 bases at J, leaving 3 bases unmatched. This CDR3 is built from 13 residues. Sequenced by immunoSEQ multiplex PCR; TCRdb stores in-frame clones only, minus some. The table records 90,000 to 140,000 clones, about 91% of them present only once. The rearrangement uses TRBV29-1 and TRBJ1-1; 10 positions agree with TRBD1. The source of this sequence is an adult who received the AZD1222 COVID-19 vaccine. The specimen was peripheral blood, collected 28 days after the second AZD1222 dose. CDR3 nucleotides: TGCAGCGTTGCAAGACAGGGGGCCACTGAAGCTTTCTTT. Its protein product is CSVARQGATEAFF.